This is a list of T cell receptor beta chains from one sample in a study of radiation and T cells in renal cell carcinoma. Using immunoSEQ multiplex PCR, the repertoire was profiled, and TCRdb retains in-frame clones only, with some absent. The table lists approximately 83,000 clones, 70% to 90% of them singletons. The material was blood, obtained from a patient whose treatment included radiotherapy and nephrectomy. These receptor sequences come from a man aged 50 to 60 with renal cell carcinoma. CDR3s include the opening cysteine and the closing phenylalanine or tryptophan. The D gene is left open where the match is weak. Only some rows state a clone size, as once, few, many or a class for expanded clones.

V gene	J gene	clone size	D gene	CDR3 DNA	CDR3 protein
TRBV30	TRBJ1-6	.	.	TGTGCCTGGGGCGAGGGCTCCTATAATTCACCCCTCCACTTT	CAWGEGSYNSPLHF
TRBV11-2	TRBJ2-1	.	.	TGTGCCAGCAGCTTAGGACGGGGCGGTCGGTACAATGAGCAGTTCTTC	CASSLGRGGRYNEQFF
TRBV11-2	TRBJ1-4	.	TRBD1	TGTGCCAGCAGCTTGGGGACAGGGAGGGAAAAACTGTTTTTT	CASSLGTGREKLFF
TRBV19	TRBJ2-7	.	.	TGTGCCAGTGGGGCAGGGGGGTCCTACGAGCAGTACTTC	CASGAGGSYEQYF
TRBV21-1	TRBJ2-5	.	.	TGTGCCAGCAGCAAAGAAATGCAGGGACGATGCCAAGAGACCCAGTACTTC	CASSKEMQGRCQETQYF
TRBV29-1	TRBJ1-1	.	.	TGCAGCGTTGAAGAGGAAATTGAAGCTTTCTTT	CSVEEEIEAFF
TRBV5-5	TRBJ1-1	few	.	TGTGCCAGCAGCTTGGGTATTACAGCCAACACTGAAGCTTTCTTT	CASSLGITANTEAFF
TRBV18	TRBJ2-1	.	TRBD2	TGTGCCAGCTCCCTCGATGGACTAGCGGGGAACTACAATGAGCAGTTCTTC	CASSLDGLAGNYNEQFF
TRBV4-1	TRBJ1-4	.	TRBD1	TGCGCCAGCAGCCAAGATAGGTTCCAGGGGGCAGGTGGTGAAAAACTGTTTTTT	CASSQDRFQGAGGEKLFF
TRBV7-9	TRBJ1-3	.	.	TGTGCCAGCAGCCCCAACGGAGACACCATATATTTT	CASSPNGDTIYF
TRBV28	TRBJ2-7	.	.	TGTGCCAGCAGTTTGGCCTCAGGGTTCCTCTACGAGCAGTACTTC	CASSLASGFLYEQYF
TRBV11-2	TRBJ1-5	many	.	TGTGCCAGCAGCACTCAAAAGGATCAGCCCCAGCATTTT	CASSTQKDQPQHF
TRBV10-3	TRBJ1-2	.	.	TGTGCCATCAGTGGTTCAGACAACTATGGCTACACCTTC	CAISGSDNYGYTF
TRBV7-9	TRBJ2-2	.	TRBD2	TGTGCCAGCAGCGGGAGCGGGGGTGGGACGACCGGGGAGCTGTTTTTT	CASSGSGGGTTGELFF
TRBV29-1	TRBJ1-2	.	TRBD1	TGCAGCGTCCCGACAGGGGATAGTATAACGGGTGGCTACACCTTC	CSVPTGDSITGGYTF
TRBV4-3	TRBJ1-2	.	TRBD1	TGCGCCAGCAGCCCAGGACAGGGGGTCGACTATGGCTACACCTTC	CASSPGQGVDYGYTF
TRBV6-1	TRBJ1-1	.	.	TGTGCCAGCAGTGAAGGATCAGGCGGTGTGCTAGCTTTCTTT	CASSEGSGGVLAFF
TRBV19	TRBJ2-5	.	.	TGTGCCAGTAAGATGGAGGGGGCGTTGTTGGAGACCCAGTACTTC	CASKMEGALLETQYF
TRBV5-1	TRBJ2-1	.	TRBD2	TGCGCCAGCAGGTCTAGCGGGGGTACCTACAATGAGCAGTTCTTC	CASRSSGGTYNEQFF
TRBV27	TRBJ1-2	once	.	TGTGCCAGCAGTAGCAGGGGCAACTATGGCTACACCTTC	CASSSRGNYGYTF
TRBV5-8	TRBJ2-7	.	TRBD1	TGTGCCAGCAGCTTGGGACAGGGGAGGAACGAGCAGTACTTC	CASSLGQGRNEQYF
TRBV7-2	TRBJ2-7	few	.	TGTGCCAGCAGCCGGTACGCCCTAACCTACGAGCAGTACTTC	CASSRYALTYEQYF
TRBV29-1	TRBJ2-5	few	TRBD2	TGCAGCGTTGACCCCTTCATGGCGGGGGGGGTGGAGACCCAGTACTTC	CSVDPFMAGGVETQYF
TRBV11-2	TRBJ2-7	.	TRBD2	TGTGCCAGCAGCCACCCGGAGCGGGAGTCTTACGAGCAGTACTTC	CASSHPERESYEQYF
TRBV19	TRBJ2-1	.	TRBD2	TGTGCCAGTAGCGCCGGGACTAGCGTAGGAGAGCAGTTCTTC	CASSAGTSVGEQFF
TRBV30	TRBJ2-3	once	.	TGTGCCTGGGGCCGGGGAACCCGAGGGGAGTATACAGATACGCAGTATTTT	CAWGRGTRGEYTDTQYF